The sample holds a few counts of the clone carrying this TCR beta chain. Its antigen is not identified. The sample originates from a study of T cells in Graves' hyperthyroidism and ophthalmopathy. It was RNA transcripts that yielded the amplified TCR beta CDR3 regions. Initially, a first-round RT-PCR of the TCR CDR3 employed the HTBI primer set. Each CDR3 protein is one row after TCRdb ran MiXCR on the multiplex PCR reads. The profile shows 700,000 or so distinct CDR3 sequences, 15% to 20% of them singletons. Study-wide findings and caveats: Blood also showed most of the thyroid clonotypes that were expanded above 0.001.

V dropped 3 bases and J dropped 1 base, with 15 bases sitting between them. Germline V gene data show CDR1 as SQVTM and CDR2 as ANQGSEA. This CDR3 is built from 16 residues. The sequenced sample consisted of blood. The source is a man between 18 and 35 years old with Graves' hyperthyroidism. This rearrangement joins TRBV29-1 to TRBJ2-2; either TRBD1 or TRBD2 may fit D (5 bases each). The CDR3 loop is CSVDSPSGQNTGELFF. Written as DNA, the CDR3 is TGCAGCGTTGATTCGCCATCGGGGCAGAACACCGGGGAGCTGTTTTTT.